The clone carrying this TCR beta chain was observed once. What it binds is not known. The data were produced by immunoSEQ multiplex PCR, yet TCRdb's version contains in-frame clones alone and is incomplete. Among roughly 60,000 clones, around three quarters were seen once, and the ten largest hold about 3.4%. The data derive from a study of early stage breast cancer tumors. The wider study: Of approximately 16 invasive breast tumors, around 13 were hormone receptor-positive, HER2-negative. The ER+/PR+/HER2- tumors included roughly 8 ductal and four lobular carcinomas.

In germline, CDR1 is SGHTA, CDR2 FQGTGA. The CDR3 runs to 15 residues. V lost 2 bases to trimming and J lost 0 bases, with 9 bases between them. Study-wide results and limits: Functional markers like CD4, CD8 and FOXP3 were missed in bulk sequencing. In about 90% of the 16 patients, blood comparison separated tumor from normal breast.

This chain joins TRBV7-3 and TRBJ2-3, with D tentatively TRBD2 (6 bases). The origin of this receptor is a person in their twenties or thirties with breast cancer. Sequencing input: blood. CDR3 residues: CASSLGLASTDTQYF. As DNA, the CDR3 is TGTGCCAGCAGCTTAGGGCTAGCGAGCACAGATACGCAGTATTTT. The variable domain in full, completed from reference TRBV7-3 and TRBJ2-3, reads GAGVSQTPSNKVTEKGKYVELRCDPISGHTALYWYRQSLGQGPEFLIYFQGTGAADDSGLPNDRFFAVRPEGSVSTLKIQRTERGDSAVYLCASSLGLASTDTQYFGPGTRLTVL.